Following are 10 T cell receptor beta chains from one sample sequenced in a study of beta chain features in type 1 diabetes. Reverse transcribing all isolated RNA meant expressed TCRB transcripts were sequenced. Using immunoSEQ multiplex PCR, the repertoire was profiled, and TCRdb retains in-frame clones only, with some absent. This table has 200,000 to 250,000 clones, 25% to 30% appearing once. What was sequenced was central memory CD4+ T cells from blood. The receptors were gathered from a man aged 25 to 45 in good health.

This rearrangement joins TRBV6-5 to TRBJ2-5; TRBD2 might be the D (5 bases). Germline lookup yields CDR1 MNHEY and CDR2 SVGAGI. CDR3 length: 15 residues. V gave up 0 bases and J gave up 1 base, with 9 bases separating them. In DNA, the CDR3 is TGTGCCAGCAGTTACTCTGGGAGCGGCCAAGAGACCCAGTACTTC. As protein: CASSYSGSGQETQYF.

This clone has ten or more counts. The chain recombines TRBV28 with TRBJ2-1; 8 nucleotides match TRBD1. The length of the CDR3 is 17 residues. Trimming at V came to 7 bases and at J to 6 bases, leaving 17 bases not matched to a gene. CDR1 MDHEN and CDR2 SYDVKM come from the germline V gene. The CDR3 region is CASTSSGTGTYVNEQFF. Written as DNA, the CDR3 is TGTGCCAGCACCTCATCTGGGACAGGAACATATGTCAATGAGCAGTTCTTC.

This clone was seen a few times. The chain combines TRBV5-6 with TRBJ2-3; no reliable D call. Per the germline V gene, CDR1 is SGHDT and CDR2 is YYEEEE. The CDR3 has 13 residues. Trimming pared 0 bases from V and 0 bases from J, leaving 2 bases between. CDR3 coding DNA: TGTGCCAGCAGCTTGGTCAGCACAGATACGCAGTATTTT. Translating gives CASSLVSTDTQYF.

The chain employs TRBV7-9 and TRBJ2-7; 11 positions agree with TRBD2. The trim removed 5 bases at V and 11 bases at J, leaving 5 bases unmatched. This CDR3 region has 12 residues. The germline gives CDR1 SEHNR, CDR2 FQNEAQ (reference sequence). Written as DNA, the CDR3 is TGTGCCAGCAGCCCTCTAGCGGGGGGAGAGTACTTC. Its translation: CASSPLAGGEYF.

This clone was seen a few times. This chain links TRBV5-1 with TRBJ2-3; D call uncertain. V lost 5 bases, J lost 6 bases, and 10 bases lay in between. From germline, CDR1 is SGHRS and CDR2 YFSETQ. The CDR3 is made up of 12 amino acids. CDR3 bases: TGCGCCAGCAGGTTTAGTTGGGATACGCAGTATTTT. It is translated as CASRFSWDTQYF.

The genes are TRBV5-6 and TRBJ2-3; TRBD2 matches 7 bases. J lost 0 bases, V lost 5 bases, and 6 bases had no gene match. The CDR3 is made up of 15 amino acids. The germline CDR1 and CDR2 sequences are SGHDT and YYEEEE. In nucleotides, the CDR3 is TGTGCCAGCAGGGGACTAAGGACGAGCACAGATACGCAGTATTTT. This translates into CASRGLRTSTDTQYF.

This clone has just a few counts. CDR3 nucleotide sequence: TGTGCCAGCATCCATTACCGGGACTCCTACAATGAGCAGTTCTTC. Encoded protein: CASIHYRDSYNEQFF. The chain joins TRBV7-8 to TRBJ2-1; tentatively, D is TRBD2 (5 bases). Germline assignment: CDR1 SGHVS and CDR2 FQNEAQ. V was clipped by 7 bases and J by 0 bases, with 13 bases between them. The CDR3 runs 15 residues.

The chain joins TRBV4-3 to TRBJ2-3, with a weak D call TRBD2 (5 bases). The CDR3 extends over 12 amino acids. V gave up 1 base and J gave up 12 bases, with 11 bases separating them. Looked up from germline, CDR1 is LGHNA and CDR2 is YSLEER. CDR3 sequence reads: CASSQGEMPQYF. Here the CDR3 DNA reads TGCGCCAGCAGCCAAGGGGAGATGCCACAGTATTTT.

There are a few counts of this clone. The chain has TRBV2 and TRBJ2-7, with D hard to call. V was clipped by 10 bases and J by 5 bases, with 6 bases between them. This CDR3 has 9 residues. Germline CDR1 is SNHLY and CDR2 is FYNNEI. The DNA of the CDR3 is TGTGCCACCTACAACGAGCAGTACTTC. Amino acid sequence: CATYNEQYF.

The rearrangement uses TRBV30 and TRBJ1-1, with D perhaps matching TRBD1 (5 bases). Trimming removed 2 bases at V and 1 base at J, with 11 bases between. CDR1 and CDR2 (germline): GTSNPN, SVGIG (reference sequence). The CDR3 covers 14 residues. The CDR3 here is CAWSTGHKNTEAFF. Here the CDR3 DNA reads TGTGCCTGGAGTACCGGACACAAGAACACTGAAGCTTTCTTT.